These 30 T cell receptor beta chains were sequenced from one sample in a study of blood T cell repertoires in COVID-19. Sequencing was performed with immunoSEQ multiplex PCR; in TCRdb, only in-frame clones are kept and a portion is missing. The table includes 200,000 to 250,000 clones, around 81% detected once. The sample comprised PBMCs or T cells enriched from blood (not recorded which). The receptors here all came from a woman aged 45-65 years with acute COVID-19.

The rearrangement uses TRBV27 and TRBJ1-1, with TRBD1 as a possible D gene (6 bases). The germline V and J ends were trimmed by 5 bases and 2 bases, with 15 bases remaining between them. Germline V gene data show CDR1 as MNHEY and CDR2 as SMNVEV (reference sequence). The CDR3 sequence is 15 residues long. CDR3 sequence reads: CASSPKFRGNTEAFF. The CDR3 DNA sequence: TGTGCCAGCAGTCCAAAATTCAGGGGAAACACTGAAGCTTTCTTT.

The V gene is TRBV18, the J gene TRBJ1-4; D is perhaps TRBD1 (6 bases). The CDR3 spans 16 residues. Germline values: CDR1 KGHSH, CDR2 LQKENI. Trimming cost V 1 base and J 5 bases, with 14 bases left between them. CDR3 sequence reads: CASSPQETGRNEKLFF. The CDR3, as DNA: TGTGCCAGCTCACCACAGGAGACAGGCCGGAATGAAAAACTGTTTTTT.

The chain employs TRBV28 and TRBJ1-6, with 7 bases lining up with TRBD1. The CDR3 contains 14 residues. V dropped 7 bases and J dropped 7; count of bases not matched to a gene: 7. Germline CDR1 and CDR2: MDHEN and SYDVKM. The CDR3 DNA follows: TGTGCCAGCATCCCCGGGACAGAAAATTCACCCCTCCACTTT. This gives the protein CASIPGTENSPLHF.

This clone came up a few times. Other nucleotide sequences in the sample specify the same CDR3. This chain joins TRBV19 and TRBJ2-5, with D possibly being TRBD1 (5 bases). V was shortened by 2 bases and J by 2 bases, with 9 bases between the two germline ends. The germline V gene encodes CDR1 LNHDA and CDR2 SQIVND (reference sequence). This CDR3 region has 14 residues. The CDR3 bases are TGTGCCAGTAGTATACAGGGTGGACAAGAGACCCAGTACTTC. Translating gives CASSIQGGQETQYF.

The genes are TRBV4-2 and TRBJ2-6; weak D call: TRBD2 (6 bases). Per germline, CDR1 LGHNA and CDR2 YNFKEQ. The CDR3 contains 23 residues. The V and J ends lost 2 bases and 0 bases respectively, with 29 bases between them. The CDR3 region has the DNA TGTGCCAGCAGCCAAAAGGTCCTATATGGTCCCGCGGCGGGAAACTCTGGGGCCAACGTCCTGACTTTC. This encodes CASSQKVLYGPAAGNSGANVLTF.

The CDR3 region is CASRSGQGVFTEAFF. The DNA for the CDR3 is TGTGCCAGCAGATCGGGACAGGGGGTATTCACTGAAGCTTTCTTT. The rearrangement links TRBV6-6 to TRBJ1-1; 11 bases line up with TRBD1. Germline lookup yields CDR1 MNHNY and CDR2 SVGAGI (reference sequence). The CDR3 totals 15 residues. V trimming: 6 bases; J trimming: 4 bases; junction bases outside the gene matches: 7.

V gene TRBV7-2 combines with J gene TRBJ2-3; 8 bases agree with TRBD2. The V and J ends lost 6 bases and 2 bases, in that order; junction bases with no gene match: 7. The CDR3 loop spans 15 amino acids. Looked up from germline, CDR1 is SGHTA and CDR2 is FQGNSA. The CDR3: CASSPGGGFTDTQYF. DNA of the CDR3: TGTGCCAGCAGTCCGGGGGGGGGTTTCACAGATACGCAGTATTTT.

The V call is TRBV7-2, the J call TRBJ1-1; no clear D gene. V dropped 3 bases and J dropped 5 bases, with 22 bases sitting between them. The CDR3 has 17 amino acids. CDR1 SGHTA and CDR2 FQGNSA come from the germline V gene. The CDR3 loop is CASSFAGSQGRRTEAFF. Written as DNA, the CDR3 is TGTGCCAGCAGCTTTGCCGGGTCCCAAGGGAGGAGGACTGAAGCTTTCTTT. Full variable domain (remainder filled in from reference TRBV7-2 and TRBJ1-1): GAGVSQSPSNKVTEKGKDVELRCDPISGHTALYWYRQSLGQGLEFLIYFQGNSAPDKSGLPSDRFSAERTGGSVSTLTIQRTQQEDSAVYLCASSFAGSQGRRTEAFFGQGTRLTVV.

The chain has TRBV12-3 or TRBV12-4 and TRBJ1-3, with D unclear. V was shortened by 7 bases and J by 4 bases, with 8 bases between the two germline ends. This CDR3 has 12 residues. The DNA for the CDR3 is TGTGCCAGCACGGGCGGGGGAAACACCATATATTTT. This gives the protein CASTGGGNTIYF.

This sequence joins TRBV5-1 and TRBJ2-7; TRBD1 matches at 9 bases. Germline values: CDR1 SGHRS, CDR2 YFSETQ. V gave up 4 bases and J gave up 1 base; unmatched junction bases: 6. The CDR3 totals 15 residues. The DNA of the CDR3 is TGCGCCAGCAGCACACAGACAGGGGGGTCCTACGAGCAGTACTTC. Protein: CASSTQTGGSYEQYF.

The chain couples TRBV6-5 to TRBJ2-1; TRBD2 is a possible D gene (5 bases). Trimming took off 7 bases at V and 2 bases at J, with 15 bases between the two ends. Germline loops: CDR1 MNHEY, CDR2 SVGAGI. There are 15 residues in the CDR3. Here the CDR3 DNA reads TGTGCCAGCATGTCGGGAACGAATACCTACAATGAGCAGTTCTTC. This sequence encodes CASMSGTNTYNEQFF.

The CDR3 here is CSVEPRQGYEQFF. CDR3 nucleotide sequence: TGCAGCGTTGAGCCCCGACAGGGGTATGAGCAGTTCTTC. V gene TRBV29-1 combines with J gene TRBJ2-1, with TRBD1 matching over 8 bases. V was pared by 3 bases and J by 8 bases, with 6 bases of the junction left unmatched. The germline CDR1 and CDR2 sequences are SQVTM and ANQGSEA. The CDR3 spans 13 residues.

This clone was picked up one time. The V call is TRBV20-1, the J call TRBJ2-2, with D possibly matching TRBD2 (6 bases). The CDR3 is 11 residues long. Germline V CDR1 and CDR2: DFQATT, SNEGSKA (reference sequence). The V end lost 6 bases, the J end lost 4 bases, and 6 bases lay between the germline ends. This CDR3 reads CSAGSTGELFF. The CDR3 coding sequence is TGCAGTGCCGGGAGCACCGGGGAGCTGTTTTTT.

CDR3 in DNA: TGTGCCAGCTCACCGCAGACAGGGGTCTATGGCTACACCTTC. Translating gives CASSPQTGVYGYTF. The V call is TRBV18, the J call TRBJ1-2, with 8 positions matching TRBD1. CDR3 length: 14 residues. Trimming at V came to 3 bases and at J to 4 bases, leaving 4 bases not matched to a gene. Looked up from germline, CDR1 is KGHSH and CDR2 is LQKENI.

The chain is built from TRBV11-2 and TRBJ2-2, with TRBD2 matching over 7 bases. J lost 5 bases, V lost 1 base, and 4 bases had no gene match. Germline lookup yields CDR1 SGHAT and CDR2 FQNNGV. This CDR3 has 15 amino acids. This chain's CDR3 is CASSLAGGLTGELFF. CDR3 nucleotides: TGTGCCAGCAGCTTAGCCGGGGGACTAACCGGGGAGCTGTTTTTT.

This sequence joins TRBV3-1 (or the pseudogene TRBV3-2) and TRBJ2-5; 8 bases align to TRBD2. The ends lost 4 bases at V and 2 bases at J; junction bases unmatched: 6. The CDR3 runs 15 residues. The germline V gene encodes CDR1 LGHDT and CDR2 YNNKEL (reference sequence). The CDR3 sequence: CASSRGSGAQETQYF. The CDR3 region has the DNA TGTGCCAGCAGCCGGGGTAGCGGGGCGCAAGAGACCCAGTACTTC.

The genes are TRBV21-1 and TRBJ2-2; the D call of TRBD1 is as the table states it, not checked on the DNA. TRBV21-1 is recorded as a pseudogene. The CDR3 is 20 amino acids. CDR3 residues: CASSKSRKRKGSSNTGELFF. CDR3 DNA sequence: TGTGCCAGCAGCAAATCGAGGAAGAGAAAGGGGTCCTCGAACACCGGGGAGCTGTTTTTT.

This clone was seen more than once but under ten times. The J gene is TRBJ2-7, the V gene TRBV11-2, with a tentative D call TRBD2 (6 bases). The CDR3 is made up of 15 amino acids. The ends were cut back, 3 bases at V and 4 bases at J, with 16 bases in the middle. Germline assignment: CDR1 SGHAT and CDR2 FQNNGV. CDR3 region: CASSFTNTGGYEQYF. CDR3 in DNA: TGTGCCAGCAGCTTTACAAACACCGGGGGTTACGAGCAGTACTTC.

This clone occurred once. The chain recombines TRBV7-2 with TRBJ1-1; possibly TRBD1 for D (5 bases). Trimming took off 5 bases at V and 1 base at J, with 11 bases between the two ends. The CDR3 sequence is 14 residues long. CDR1 SGHTA and CDR2 FQGNSA come from the germline V gene. CDR3 in amino acids: CASSAKTGNTEAFF. Written as DNA, the CDR3 is TGTGCCAGCAGCGCAAAAACAGGGAACACTGAAGCTTTCTTT.

In the case of this clone: A read error may account for a junction end that differs from germline. The V and J genes are TRBV7-2 and TRBJ2-1, with TRBD2 identical over 16 bases. Germline V lookup: CDR1 SGHTA, CDR2 FQGNSA. The CDR3 runs to 14 residues. The CDR3 sequence is CASSLGLAGGVGIF. CDR3 DNA sequence: TGTGCCAGCAGCTTGGGACTAGCGGGGGGGGTTGGGATCTTC.

This clone was detected once. This same CDR3 is encoded by further DNA sequences in the sample. The rearrangement links TRBV6-5 to TRBJ2-7; no clear D. CDR3 length: 11 residues. The germline CDR1 and CDR2 sequences are MNHEY and SVGAGI. Between the trimmed V and J ends, which lost 6 bases and 3 bases, there was a span of 6 bases. The CDR3 nucleotides read TGTGCCAGCAGACAGAACTACGAGCAGTACTTC. This translates into CASRQNYEQYF.

The J gene is TRBJ2-5, the V gene TRBV5-8; D uncertain. The ends were cut back, 7 bases at V and 3 bases at J, with 16 bases in the middle. CDR3 length: 14 amino acids. Germline CDR1 reads SGHTS; CDR2 reads YDEGEE. The CDR3 nucleotides read TGTGCCAGCTCCCGCCTCCGCGTTGAAGAGACCCAGTACTTC. Translation gives CASSRLRVEETQYF.

The chain is built from TRBV7-2 and TRBJ2-3, with TRBD1 identical over 10 bases. The CDR3 runs to 16 residues. Germline loops: CDR1 SGHTA, CDR2 FQGNSA. V gave up 5 bases and J gave up 2 bases; unmatched junction bases: 7. CDR3 sequence (DNA): TGTGCCAGCAGCGTCTGGGGGACAGGGGCCACAGATACGCAGTATTTT. Residues: CASSVWGTGATDTQYF.

V and J are TRBV5-4 and TRBJ2-7, with a possible D match to TRBD2 (5 bases). The CDR3 spans 14 residues. V was clipped by 2 bases and J by 2 bases, with 11 bases between them. The germline V gene encodes CDR1 SGHNT and CDR2 YYREEE (reference sequence). The CDR3 nucleotides read TGTGCCAGCAGCTTACCGGGGAAAGCCTACGAGCAGTACTTC. It is translated as CASSLPGKAYEQYF. Full variable domain (remainder filled in from reference TRBV5-4 and TRBJ2-7): ETGVTQSPTHLIKTRGQQVTLRCSSQSGHNTVSWYQQALGQGPQFIFQYYREEENGRGNFPPRFSGLQFPNYSSELNVNALELDDSALYLCASSLPGKAYEQYFGPGTRLTVT.

This chain uses TRBV9 with TRBJ2-3, with D maybe TRBD2 (7 bases). This CDR3 comprises 15 residues. The germline gives CDR1 SGDLS, CDR2 YYNGEE. V was clipped by 0 bases and J by 4 bases, with 12 bases between them. CDR3 DNA: TGTGCCAGCAGCGTAGAGGTGGGGGGGCCAGATACGCAGTATTTT. Translated, it gives CASSVEVGGPDTQYF. Filled out from reference TRBV9 and TRBJ2-3, the complete variable domain reads DSGVTQTPKHLITATGQRVTLRCSPRSGDLSVYWYQQSLDQGLQFLIQYYNGEERAKGNILERFSAQQFPDLHSELNLSSLELGDSALYFCASSVEVGGPDTQYFGPGTRLTVL.

This clone was seen only once. V usage is TRBV4-1 and J usage is TRBJ2-7; 8 nucleotides align to TRBD2. Germline trimming cut 0 bases from V and 2 bases from J; bases unmatched to any gene: 9. This CDR3 is built from 17 residues. Germline V CDR1 and CDR2: MGHRA, YSYEKL. As DNA, the CDR3 is TGCGCCAGCAGCCAAGAAGGGCCTAGCGGGTCTCCCTACGAGCAGTACTTC. Translating it yields CASSQEGPSGSPYEQYF.

This chain connects TRBV5-6 to TRBJ1-2; possibly TRBD1 for D (6 bases). Trimming cost V 4 bases and J 5 bases, with 9 bases left between them. This CDR3 comprises 12 residues. Germline CDR1 and CDR2: SGHDT and YYEEEE. The CDR3 loop is CASSVTGYGYTF. As DNA, the CDR3 is TGTGCCAGCAGCGTAACAGGGTATGGCTACACCTTC.

The V and J genes are TRBV5-1 and TRBJ2-1; 14 bases line up with TRBD2. The V and J ends lost 4 bases and 6 bases, in that order; junction bases with no gene match: 9. The CDR3 is 17 amino acids. The germline gives CDR1 SGHRS, CDR2 YFSETQ. CDR3 nucleotide sequence: TGCGCCAGCAGCAGACCGGGACTAGCGGGAGCCCTCAATGAGCAGTTCTTC. This sequence encodes CASSRPGLAGALNEQFF.

This chain connects TRBV18 to TRBJ2-2; TRBD2 agrees at 8 bases. V dropped 5 bases and J dropped 7; count of bases not matched to a gene: 6. The CDR3 runs 14 residues. Germline CDR1 reads KGHSH; CDR2 reads LQKENI. CDR3 nucleotides: TGTGCCAGCTCATCCGGGACTAGAAGCGGGGAGCTGTTTTTT. Translation: CASSSGTRSGELFF.

This clone has only one observation. The J gene is TRBJ1-2, the V gene TRBV2; D is possibly TRBD1 (6 bases). Germline CDR1 SNHLY, CDR2 FYNNEI. The ends were cut back, 5 bases at V and 5 bases at J, with 12 bases in the middle. This CDR3 has 13 residues. Here the CDR3 DNA reads TGTGCCAGCAGTTTTGGGACACTATATGGCTACACCTTC. It yields the protein CASSFGTLYGYTF.